What follows are 5 T cell receptor beta chains derived from one specimen sequenced in a study of Ad26.COV2.S vaccination and SARS-CoV-2 variants. Generated by immunoSEQ multiplex PCR, the TCRdb table keeps only in-frame clones and is missing some. The repertoire holds about 440,000 clones, around 90% seen once, with around 4.5% in the top ten. The treatment was: 19 received Ad26.COV2.S at low or high dose, single or two shots; 5 received placebo; per-sample allocation not given. Samples analyzed were those drawn on day 63 after the first vaccine or placebo injection. The specimen comprised peripheral blood, sampled in a trial of Ad26.COV2.S vaccine versus placebo. The receptor source for this set is a person aged 18-60 years who received the Ad26.COV2.S COVID-19 vaccine or a placebo.

V usage is TRBV25-1 and J usage is TRBJ2-7; 7 bases fit TRBD1. CDR3 length: 14 amino acids. V lost 3 bases, J lost 2 bases, and 4 bases stayed unmatched. Germline V lookup: CDR1 MGHDK, CDR2 SYGVNS. CDR3: CASSDRGYPYEQYF. The CDR3 DNA reads as TGTGCCAGCAGTGACAGGGGGTACCCCTACGAGCAGTACTTC.

The chain joins TRBV7-9 to TRBJ2-3; 7 bases are a match to TRBD1. Per germline, CDR1 SEHNR and CDR2 FQNEAQ (reference sequence). The CDR3 spans 15 residues. The ends lost 2 bases at V and 3 bases at J; junction bases unmatched: 5. The CDR3 sequence: CASSLSTGVTDTQYF. In DNA form, the CDR3 reads TGTGCCAGCAGCTTAAGCACAGGGGTAACAGATACGCAGTATTTT.

The J gene is TRBJ2-7, the V gene TRBV5-8, with TRBD1 as a possible D gene (6 bases). V shed 0 bases and J shed 10 bases, with 14 bases lying between them. The CDR3 is made up of 13 amino acids. Germline V gives CDR1 SGHTS, CDR2 YDEGEE. The CDR3 spells CASSLGGLTFQYF. The CDR3 nucleotides are TGTGCCAGCAGCTTGGGGGGGCTTACTTTCCAGTACTTC.

The V and J genes are TRBV7-9 and TRBJ1-1; TRBD1 matches at 8 bases. The CDR3 consists of 18 residues. Trimming cost V 3 bases and J 1 base; bases outside gene matches: 13. Germline V lookup: CDR1 SEHNR, CDR2 FQNEAQ (reference sequence). The CDR3 protein is CASSLWTGQNLGNTEAFF. CDR3 bases: TGTGCCAGCAGCTTGTGGACAGGGCAGAATTTAGGGAACACTGAAGCTTTCTTT.

The chain carries TRBV28 and TRBJ1-2; 7 nucleotides line up with TRBD1. V trimming: 7 bases; J trimming: 4 bases; junction bases outside the gene matches: 12. This CDR3 has 15 amino acids. Germline V gene lookup returns CDR1 MDHEN and CDR2 SYDVKM. CDR3 protein: CASTSRGRGSYGYTF. The CDR3 bases are TGTGCCAGCACCTCACGGGGCAGGGGGAGCTATGGCTACACCTTC.